The rows below give T cell receptor beta chains drawn from one sample of a study of graft-versus-host responses after intestinal transplantation. Their antigens are not known. This table comes from immunoSEQ multiplex PCR, and its TCRdb copy is limited to in-frame clones, with some not included. The sample yields more than 95,000 clones, about 90% seen once. The sample in question was unstimulated CD4+ T cells sorted from spleen or lymph node cells, obtained before intestinal transplant. The receptors were sampled from a human donor who received an intestinal transplant. Both conserved end residues are part of each CDR3. The D gene is left open where the match is weak. Only some rows state a clone size, as once, few, many or a class for expanded clones.

-	TRBJ2-2	TRBV14	-	TGTGCCAGCAGCCAAGTCTATAAGCGTTCGGCGGGGGAGCTGTTTTTT	CASSQVYKRSAGELFF
TRBD2	TRBJ2-3	TRBV15	once	TGTGCCAGAGGCGGACTAGACCAAGATACGCAGTATTTT	CARGGLDQDTQYF
-	TRBJ1-1	TRBV7-9	-	TGTGCCAGCAGCTTTTCGGTCGGCACTGAAGCTTTCTTT	CASSFSVGTEAFF
-	TRBJ1-2	TRBV6-5	-	TGTGCCAGCAGTCCCGGACAGCGCCCCTATGGCTACACCTTC	CASSPGQRPYGYTF
-	TRBJ1-1	TRBV6-1	-	TGTGCCAGCAGTGGCGCGGGGGGCCCCACTGAAGCTTTCTTT	CASSGAGGPTEAFF
TRBD1	TRBJ1-2	TRBV28	-	TGTGCCAGCAGTACCGTAGACAGGGGGGATTACGGCTACACCTTC	CASSTVDRGDYGYTF
-	TRBJ2-1	TRBV6-6	-	TGTGCCAGCAGGACGGGCGGCGAGGGTGAGCAGTTCTTC	CASRTGGEGEQFF
-	TRBJ2-4	TRBV5-1	-	TGCGCCAGCAGCTTGTCCCCCCTGCAGGCCAAAAACATTCAGTACTTC	CASSLSPLQAKNIQYF
TRBD2	TRBJ2-3	TRBV7-3	-	TGTGCCAGCAGCTCATTAGCGGGGAGCACAGATACGCAGTATTTT	CASSSLAGSTDTQYF
-	TRBJ2-5	TRBV6-5	-	TGTGCCAGCAGAACCACCGGGACAGAGACCCAGTACTTC	CASRTTGTETQYF
-	TRBJ2-7	TRBV2	-	TGTGCCAGCAGAGTTGTGGCCTACGAGCAGTACTTC	CASRVVAYEQYF
TRBD2	TRBJ2-3	TRBV28	-	TGTGCCAGCAGTTCGGCGGGAGGAGCTGGAAATACGCAGTATTTT	CASSSAGGAGNTQYF
-	TRBJ2-3	TRBV5-1	-	TGCGCCAGCAGCTTGGAGGCCCGCACAGATACGCAGTATTTT	CASSLEARTDTQYF
-	TRBJ2-1	TRBV7-9	-	TGTGCCAGCAGCTTAGGCATTTTGGGGACGCGGCGAGAGCAGTTCTTC	CASSLGILGTRREQFF
-	TRBJ1-1	TRBV15	-	TGTGCCACCAGCAGAGATCTCCAGGGTAGCGCTGAAGCTTTCTTT	CATSRDLQGSAEAFF
-	TRBJ1-1	TRBV19	-	TGTGCCGCCTCGCTAGGGCCAATGGGAACTGAAGCTTTCTTT	CAASLGPMGTEAFF
-	TRBJ1-6	TRBV5-4	-	TGTGCCAGCAGTACAGCTGATCTTAATTCACCCCTCCACTTT	CASSTADLNSPLHF
TRBD2	TRBJ2-2	TRBV4-1	once	TGCGCCAGCACCCGAGCGGGGGCTCAGAACACCGGGGAGCTGTTTTTT	CASTRAGAQNTGELFF
TRBD2	TRBJ2-7	TRBV6-1	-	TGTGCCAGCATGAACGGGGGGGCCGTCTACGAGCAGTACTTC	CASMNGGAVYEQYF
TRBD1	TRBJ2-7	TRBV6-6	-	TGTGCCAGCAGCGAGCCGGGACAGGGGCGTTCCTACGAGCAGTACTTC	CASSEPGQGRSYEQYF
TRBD2	TRBJ2-2	TRBV13	-	TGTGCCAGCAGCTTCGTAGGAGGGAGGGGTTGGACCGGGGAGCTGTTTTTT	CASSFVGGRGWTGELFF
-	TRBJ1-5	TRBV29-1	few	TGCAGCGTTGGGAAAGAGGGGCCCCAGCATTTT	CSVGKEGPQHF
-	TRBJ1-4	TRBV10-2	-	TGCGCCAGCAAAGAGGCGGGGAGATCGGAGGAAAAACTGTTTTTT	CASKEAGRSEEKLFF
-	TRBJ2-5	TRBV15	-	TGTGCCACCAGCAGAGAGCGGGGCTCGTACCAAGAGACCCAGTACTTC	CATSRERGSYQETQYF
TRBD1	TRBJ2-7	TRBV5-1	-	TGCGCCAGCAGCTTGGCGGACAGGGCGTCCTACGAGCAGTACTTC	CASSLADRASYEQYF
TRBD2	TRBJ2-1	TRBV7-3	-	TGTGCCAGCAGCTTAGGTAGAGCGGGAGGGCCATGGAATGAGCAGTTCTTC	CASSLGRAGGPWNEQFF
TRBD2	TRBJ2-5	TRBV5-1	-	TGCGCCAGCAGCTTGGGCGGGAGGCTAGAGACCCAGTACTTC	CASSLGGRLETQYF
-	TRBJ1-3	TRBV6-1	-	TGTGCCAGCCTAGGGCACTCTGGAAACACCATATATTTT	CASLGHSGNTIYF
-	TRBJ1-4	TRBV4-1	-	TGCGCCAGCAGCCAAGGACAGTTTAATGAAAAACTGTTTTTT	CASSQGQFNEKLFF
-	TRBJ1-2	TRBV6-5	-	TGTGCCAGCAGTGAAGGGCAGATCTATGGCTACACCTTC	CASSEGQIYGYTF
TRBD2	TRBJ2-5	TRBV18	-	TGTGCCAGCTCACCACCCGCTAGCGGGGGTTCGGGAGAGACCCAGTACTTC	CASSPPASGGSGETQYF
TRBD2	TRBJ2-3	TRBV30	-	TGTGCCTATGCAATAGCGGGATTAAGCACAGATACGCAGTATTTT	CAYAIAGLSTDTQYF
TRBD1	TRBJ2-1	TRBV19	-	TGTGCCAGTAGTGTGACAGGGGATGAGCAGTTCTTC	CASSVTGDEQFF
-	TRBJ2-7	TRBV6-1	once	TGTGCCAGCAGCCCTCAAATCAGGGGTGCCTACGAGCAGTACTTC	CASSPQIRGAYEQYF
-	TRBJ2-1	TRBV2	-	TGTGCCAGCAGTGATTTTTCGAGTGGGAGGAATCAGCAGTTCTTC	CASSDFSSGRNQQFF
-	TRBJ2-3	TRBV7-9	-	TGTGCCAGCAGCTTAGACCCCCCCAGGGCAGGCAAAGATACGCAGTATTTT	CASSLDPPRAGKDTQYF
-	TRBJ1-3	TRBV11-2	-	TGTGCCAGCAGCCACTCTGGAAACACCATATATTTT	CASSHSGNTIYF
TRBD1	TRBJ1-2	TRBV5-8	-	TGTGCCAGCAGCCTACCTAACAGGGGTGGGGAAGACGGCTACACCTTC	CASSLPNRGGEDGYTF
-	TRBJ1-2	TRBV7-9	-	TGTGCCAGCAGCCCCTATCTTCTGGAAACTGGCTACACCTTC	CASSPYLLETGYTF
-	TRBJ1-5	TRBV2	-	TGTGCCAGCCACGGTCGGGATAGGCGCAATCAGCCCCAGCATTTT	CASHGRDRRNQPQHF
TRBD1	TRBJ2-7	TRBV29-1	-	TGCAGCGCTCTTCGGGACAGGGCCTACGAGCAGTACTTC	CSALRDRAYEQYF
TRBD2	TRBJ2-5	TRBV5-4	once	TGTGCCAGCAGCTTGACGGGGGGGCAAGAGACCCAGTACTTC	CASSLTGGQETQYF
-	TRBJ2-1	TRBV7-9	-	TGTGCCAGCACCTGGTCTAGCTCCTACAATGAGCAGTTCTTC	CASTWSSSYNEQFF
-	TRBJ2-3	TRBV6-1	once	TGTGCCAGCAGTGAGGTGGCGGCGAGTACAGATACGCAGTATTTT	CASSEVAASTDTQYF
TRBD2	TRBJ2-1	TRBV19	few	TGTGCCAGTCAACTTTCTATCGGGACTAGCGGGAGCAATGAGCAGTTCTTC	CASQLSIGTSGSNEQFF
-	TRBJ2-1	TRBV18	-	TGTGCCAGCTCACCCCGGCGAAGCTCCTACAATGAGCAGTTCTTC	CASSPRRSSYNEQFF